This T cell receptor (beta chain) was identified in a study of OX40 agonist ivuxolimab in advanced cancers. About the full investigation: Ivuxolimab was a fully human IgG2 agonistic monoclonal antibody targeting the costimulatory receptor OX40 (CD134). Patients were allowed to have had prior anti-PD-1, anti-PD-L1 or anti-CTLA-4 therapy, and around 40% of the dose-escalation patients had previously received checkpoint inhibitors. Intravenous ivuxolimab was administered to patients every 2 weeks at six dose levels: 0.01, 0.1, 0.3, 1.5, 3 and 10 mg/kg. In the dose-escalation cohort, nearly 85% of patients were male, and the mean age was 60 years with a range of about 20 to 80. The paper reports the monotherapy dose-escalation portion (N of about 47 patients) of the phase I ivuxolimab trial. Of the roughly 54 dose-escalation patients, hepatocellular carcinoma was present in around 19, melanoma in approximately 15, renal cell carcinoma in 9 and head and neck cancer in 9. Partial responses were achieved by three dose-escalation patients, of whom one had hepatocellular carcinoma and two had cutaneous melanoma. The point of sequencing TCRbeta in the periphery was to test whether ivuxolimab changed TCR sequence diversity and drove clonal T-cell expansion. What the work shows at the level of the full study, not this receptor alone: Which antigens the clonally expanded peripheral T cells were specific for was not determined. At doses from 0.1 to 3.0 mg/kg, clonal expansion was seen in both CD4+ and CD8+ blood T cells between baseline and week 6. Low levels of normalized T-cell clonal expansion were also shown by some nonresponding patients. After ivuxolimab, expanded clones were on average more numerous among CD8+ T cells than among CD4+ T cells. Partial responders in the 0.1-3.0 mg/kg groups had among the lowest normalized peripheral clonal expansion, especially among CD8+ T cells.

Genomic DNA was extracted from sorted cells for sequencing of the TCRbeta CDR3 region. The immunoSEQ Assay was used to sequence the TCRbeta CDR3 regions. Not all clones reach the TCRdb copy of this immuneACCESS table, which keeps in-frame sequences only. Checked studies attribute under half of the gap to unresolved V genes and leave the rest unexplained. This sample gives 45,000 to 55,000 clones in total; approximately 85% of them show up just once. Jointly, the top ten make up 3.4% of the sample. Comments on this clone: Its antigen is still unknown. Nothing much larger sits one base from this clone, and base qualities are not available.

Between the V and J ends, shortened by 5 bases and 7 bases respectively, the junction contains 8 bases. CDR1 and CDR2 are drawn from the germline V gene (reference sequence): DFQATT, SNEGSKA. From the cysteine up to the phenylalanine, the CDR3 has a length of 10 residues. Kept here is only the CDR3 DNA, which spans 30 bases and is read in frame from base 1. Patients with autoimmune disease history or receiving systemic immunosuppression were excluded from the trial. In every dose cohort, peripheral blood was drawn for TCR sequencing at baseline, cycle 4 day 1, and cycle 7 day 1. Samples were obtained from an open-label, multicenter, first-in-human phase I dose-escalation trial of ivuxolimab. Adults with locally advanced or metastatic melanoma, renal cell carcinoma, hepatocellular carcinoma or head and neck squamous cell carcinoma were enrolled in the trial. CD4+ and CD8+ T cells were sorted separately from peripheral blood before TCR sequencing.

This receptor was obtained from an adult with an advanced solid tumor such as melanoma, head and neck, liver or kidney cancer. The chain was built from TRBV20-1 and TRBJ2-5; TRBD2 is a weak D gene call, 5 bases matching. Specimen: CD4+ or CD8+ T cells sorted from blood, collected in a trial of the OX40 agonist ivuxolimab. DNA sequence: TGCAGTGCTGGCGGGTTGACCCAGTACTTC. Protein translation: CSAGGLTQYF.